This T cell receptor (beta chain) comes out of a study of response to subunit inactivated influenza vaccine. The CDR3 loop spans 15 amino acids. Germline V gives CDR1 MNHEY, CDR2 SVGEGT. J was trimmed by 4 bases and V by 5 bases; bases with no gene match: 5. Each CDR3 protein gets one entry after TCRdb re-called the RT-PCR reads with MiXCR. Of hundreds of thousands of distinct CDR3 sequences listed, around 25% are singletons. The sequence came from a man aged 50-60 years who received an inactivated influenza vaccine. V is TRBV6-2 or TRBV6-3 and J is TRBJ1-1; 12 nucleotides agree with TRBD1. This material consisted of CD4+ T cells sorted from PBMCs, taken more than 4 days after vaccination. CDR3 DNA: TGTGCCAGCAGTCCGGGACAGGGGGCAGTCACTGAAGCTTTCTTT. Protein: CASSPGQGAVTEAFF.